The present TCR beta chain was sequenced within a study of blood T cells in healthy people across ages. Researchers report isolating at least 7 million PBMCs per sample. Every sample gave at least 6 micrograms of total RNA when it was extracted. The CDR3 is 13 amino acids. Trimming took 1 base from V and 6 from J, leaving 12 bases between them. Germline V lookup: CDR1 SQVTM, CDR2 ANQGSEA. Comment on this clonotype: As yet, its antigen is unknown.

The study, taken as a whole, reports: Older age coincided with a roughly linear decline in TCR beta diversity per million T cells.

The authors ran a second PCR of roughly 6 to 12 cycles using a sample-barcoded 5' primer and a J-beta primer mix. Sequencing recovered at least 2.5 million CDR3-containing paired-end reads from each sample. From the 5' RACE reads, TCRdb called clonotypes with MiXCR, one entry per CDR3 protein. The sample consists of under 800,000 distinct CDR3 sequences, over 20% of them appearing once. The sequence came from an older man in good health. The rearrangement links TRBV29-1 to TRBJ1-2; TRBD1 might be the D (6 bases). The sample consisted of blood. CDR3 region: CSVEVGGLNGYTF. DNA for the CDR3: TGCAGCGTTGAAGTAGGGGGATTGAATGGCTACACCTTC.